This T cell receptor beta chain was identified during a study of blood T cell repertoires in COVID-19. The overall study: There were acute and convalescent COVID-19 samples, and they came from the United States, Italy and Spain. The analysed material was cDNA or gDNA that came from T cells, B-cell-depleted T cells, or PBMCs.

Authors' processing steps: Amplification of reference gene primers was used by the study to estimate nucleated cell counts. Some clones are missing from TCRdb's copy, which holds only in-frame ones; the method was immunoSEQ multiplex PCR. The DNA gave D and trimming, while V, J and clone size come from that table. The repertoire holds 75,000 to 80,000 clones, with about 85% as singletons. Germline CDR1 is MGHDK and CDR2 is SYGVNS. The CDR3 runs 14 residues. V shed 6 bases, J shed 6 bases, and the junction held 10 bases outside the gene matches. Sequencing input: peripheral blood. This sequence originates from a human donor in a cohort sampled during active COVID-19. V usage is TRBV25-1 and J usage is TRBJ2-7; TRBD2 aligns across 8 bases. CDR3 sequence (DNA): TGTGCCAGCAGCCCGAGGGGCGGGGGGCGCGAGCAGTACTTC. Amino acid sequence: CASSPRGGGREQYF.